The 10 T cell receptor beta chains below all came from one sample that was sequenced in a study of early T cells in non-severe SARS-CoV-2 infection. TCRdb analysed the 5' RACE reads with MiXCR anew, one entry per CDR3 protein. The repertoire holds about 90,000 distinct CDR3 sequences, with approximately 15% as singletons. The sequencing input was whole blood. These receptors originate from an adult who was a healthcare worker with PCR-confirmed SARS-CoV-2 infection or an uninfected control (not recorded which).

This clonotype was seen only a few times. As DNA, the CDR3 is TGCAGTGCTGGCCACGGGGGGACTGATACGCAGTATTTT. Translated, it gives CSAGHGGTDTQYF. V usage is TRBV20-1 and J usage is TRBJ2-3; 7 bases match TRBD2. Germline assignment: CDR1 DFQATT and CDR2 SNEGSKA (reference sequence). The CDR3 is 13 residues long. The V and J ends lost 5 bases and 6 bases, in that order; junction bases with no gene match: 8.

This clonotype has only a few counts. The chain is built from TRBV24-1 and TRBJ1-5; maybe TRBD1 (6 bases). Trimming removed 4 bases at V and 1 base at J, with 16 bases between. CDR1 KGHDR and CDR2 SFDVKD come from the germline V gene. The CDR3 runs 17 residues. The CDR3 sequence is CATSDWTVLRSNQPQHF. The CDR3 DNA reads TGTGCCACCAGTGACTGGACAGTGCTTCGGAGCAATCAGCCCCAGCATTTT.

This clonotype was detected ten times or more. The chain has TRBV7-6 and TRBJ2-3; TRBD1 might be the D (8 bases). The CDR3 runs to 16 residues. The V and J ends lost 1 base and 5 bases respectively, with 16 bases between them. The germline V gene encodes CDR1 SGHVS and CDR2 FNYEAQ. CDR3 coding DNA: TGTGCCAGCAGCTTAGAACTGACAGGGGAGGGAGATACGCAGTATTTT. It specifies CASSLELTGEGDTQYF.

This clonotype has more than one count but fewer than ten. The V gene is TRBV30, the J gene TRBJ1-2; perhaps TRBD1 as D (5 bases). This CDR3 comprises 14 residues. Germline CDR1 and CDR2: GTSNPN and SVGIG (reference sequence). Deletions cut 4 bases from V and 7 bases from J, with 19 bases between. CDR3 sequence (DNA): TGTGCCTGGACCCGGCTGGAGGGGTTGTCTGGCTACACCTTC. Its translation: CAWTRLEGLSGYTF.

The J gene is TRBJ1-5, the V gene TRBV20-1; TRBD1 agrees at 12 bases. The V gene end was trimmed by 6 bases and the J gene end by 4 bases; junction bases not matched to a gene: 10. The CDR3 totals 16 residues. Looked up from germline, CDR1 is DFQATT and CDR2 is SNEGSKA (reference sequence). CDR3 nucleotide sequence: TGCAGTGCCGCTCCTTGGGACAGGGGGCAGAATCAGCCCCAGCATTTT. Translating gives CSAAPWDRGQNQPQHF.

This clonotype turned up a few times. V usage is TRBV29-1 and J usage is TRBJ2-7, with D perhaps given as TRBD1 or TRBD2 (5 bases each). Per germline, CDR1 SQVTM and CDR2 ANQGSEA. The CDR3 covers 14 residues. Between the trimmed V and J ends, which lost 2 bases and 5 bases, there was a span of 16 bases. CDR3 region: CSVEFAKGSNEQYF. The CDR3 DNA reads as TGCAGCGTTGAATTTGCGAAGGGGAGCAACGAGCAGTACTTC.

The V call is TRBV5-1, the J call TRBJ1-1; D ambiguous. The CDR3 has 15 residues. Germline V lookup: CDR1 SGHRS, CDR2 YFSETQ. The germline V and J ends were trimmed by 1 base and 1 base, with 11 bases remaining between them. The CDR3 protein is CASSLWIVENTEAFF. CDR3 sequence (DNA): TGCGCCAGCAGCTTGTGGATAGTGGAGAACACTGAAGCTTTCTTT.

This clonotype turned up a few times. The J gene is TRBJ2-7, the V gene TRBV10-1; D not resolved. Germline V CDR1 and CDR2: WNHNN, SYGVQD (reference sequence). CDR3 size: 14 residues. V was trimmed by 5 bases and J by 6 bases, leaving 17 bases between them. The chain's CDR3 is CASSPGPPPSEQYF. CDR3 bases: TGCGCCAGCAGTCCCGGGCCTCCCCCGTCCGAGCAGTACTTC.

This clonotype has just a few counts. CDR3 residues: CASTIGDRVNQPQHF. CDR3 coding DNA: TGTGCCAGCACCATCGGGGACAGGGTGAATCAGCCCCAGCATTTT. V gene TRBV6-6 combines with J gene TRBJ1-5; 9 bases line up with TRBD1. V lost 7 bases to trimming and J lost 4 bases; unmatched junction nucleotides: 8. The germline gives CDR1 MNHNY, CDR2 SVGAGI (reference sequence). The CDR3 contains 15 residues.

This clonotype was detected a few times. This sequence joins TRBV7-9 and TRBJ1-2; no reliable D call. CDR1 and CDR2 (germline): SEHNR, FQNEAQ (reference sequence). The germline V and J ends were trimmed by 2 bases and 8 bases, with 9 bases remaining between them. This CDR3 comprises 12 residues. The CDR3 region has the DNA TGTGCCAGCAGCTTAACCCAAAGCGGCTACACCTTC. Encoded protein: CASSLTQSGYTF.